This T cell receptor (beta chain) was sequenced for a study of cytomegalovirus exposure and HLA in healthy donors. With 60 Vbeta and 13 Jbeta primers, the PCR was carried out. The method was immunoSEQ multiplex PCR; TCRdb's version includes in-frame clones alone and lacks a portion of them. The sample holds some 150,000 clones, approximately 84% seen once. The sequence came from a woman in her forties in good health and CMV-seronegative. Sequenced material: PBMCs.

The CDR3 reads CASSMFGGYNEKLFF. The CDR3 nucleotides are TGTGCCAGCAGTATGTTCGGAGGTTATAATGAAAAACTGTTTTTT. The chain employs TRBV27 and TRBJ1-4; D gene uncertain. V was shortened by 5 bases and J by 4 bases, with 14 bases between the two germline ends. The CDR3 loop spans 15 amino acids. Germline CDR1 MNHEY, CDR2 SMNVEV (reference sequence).